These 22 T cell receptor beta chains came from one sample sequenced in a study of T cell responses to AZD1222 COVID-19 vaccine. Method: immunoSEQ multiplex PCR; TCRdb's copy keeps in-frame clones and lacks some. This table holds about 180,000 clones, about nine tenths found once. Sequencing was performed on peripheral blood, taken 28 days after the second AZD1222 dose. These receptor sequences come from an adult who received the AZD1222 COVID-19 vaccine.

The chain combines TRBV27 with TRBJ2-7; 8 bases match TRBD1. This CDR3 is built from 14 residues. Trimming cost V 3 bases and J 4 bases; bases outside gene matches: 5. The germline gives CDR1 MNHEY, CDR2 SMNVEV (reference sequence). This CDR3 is CASSFEQGGYEQYF. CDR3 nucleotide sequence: TGTGCCAGCAGTTTCGAACAGGGGGGTTACGAGCAGTACTTC.

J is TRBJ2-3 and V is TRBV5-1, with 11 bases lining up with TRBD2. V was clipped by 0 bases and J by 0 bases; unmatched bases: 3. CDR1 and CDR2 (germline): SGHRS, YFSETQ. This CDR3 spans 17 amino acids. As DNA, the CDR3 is TGCGCCAGCAGCTTGGGACTAGCGGGGCCTAGCACAGATACGCAGTATTTT. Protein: CASSLGLAGPSTDTQYF.

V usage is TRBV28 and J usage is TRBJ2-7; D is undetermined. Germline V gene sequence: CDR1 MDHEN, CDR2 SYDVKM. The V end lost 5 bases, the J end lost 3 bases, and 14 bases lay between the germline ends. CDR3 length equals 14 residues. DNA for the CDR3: TGTGCCAGCAGTCCCCAGGAGACAATCTACGAGCAGTACTTC. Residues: CASSPQETIYEQYF.

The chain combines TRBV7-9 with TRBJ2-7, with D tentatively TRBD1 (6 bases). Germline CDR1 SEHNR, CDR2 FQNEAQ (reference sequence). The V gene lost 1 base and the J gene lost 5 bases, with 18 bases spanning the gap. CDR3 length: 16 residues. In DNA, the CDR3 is TGTGCCAGCAGCTTAGATCGTACAGGGTGGCCCGACGAGCAGTACTTC. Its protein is CASSLDRTGWPDEQYF.

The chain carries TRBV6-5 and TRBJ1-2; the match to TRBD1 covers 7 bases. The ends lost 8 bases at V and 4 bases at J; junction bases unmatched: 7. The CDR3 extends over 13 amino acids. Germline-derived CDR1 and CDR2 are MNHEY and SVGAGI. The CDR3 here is CASLGGTAYGYTF. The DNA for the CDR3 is TGTGCCAGCCTGGGGGGGACAGCCTATGGCTACACCTTC.

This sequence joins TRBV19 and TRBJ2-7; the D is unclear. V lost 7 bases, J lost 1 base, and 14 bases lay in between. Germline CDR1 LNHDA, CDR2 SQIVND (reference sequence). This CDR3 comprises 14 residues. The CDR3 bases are TGTGCCAGTAATCCCACCGGGTCTTCCTACGAGCAGTACTTC. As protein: CASNPTGSSYEQYF.

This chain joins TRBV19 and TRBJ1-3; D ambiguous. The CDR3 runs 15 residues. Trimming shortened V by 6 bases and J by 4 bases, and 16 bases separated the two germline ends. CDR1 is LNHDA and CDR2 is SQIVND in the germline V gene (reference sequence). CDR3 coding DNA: TGTGCCAGTAGCCCGGGGAGTGGCAGCGGAAACACCATATATTTT. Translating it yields CASSPGSGSGNTIYF.

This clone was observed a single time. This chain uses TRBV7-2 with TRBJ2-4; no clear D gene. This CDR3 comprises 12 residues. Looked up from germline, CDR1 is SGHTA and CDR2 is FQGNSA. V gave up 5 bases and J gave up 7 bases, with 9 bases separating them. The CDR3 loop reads CASSGEDNIQYF. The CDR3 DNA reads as TGTGCCAGCAGCGGCGAGGACAACATTCAGTACTTC. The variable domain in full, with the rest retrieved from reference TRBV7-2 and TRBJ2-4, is GAGVSQSPSNKVTEKGKDVELRCDPISGHTALYWYRQSLGQGLEFLIYFQGNSAPDKSGLPSDRFSAERTGGSVSTLTIQRTQQEDSAVYLCASSGEDNIQYFGAGTRLSVL.

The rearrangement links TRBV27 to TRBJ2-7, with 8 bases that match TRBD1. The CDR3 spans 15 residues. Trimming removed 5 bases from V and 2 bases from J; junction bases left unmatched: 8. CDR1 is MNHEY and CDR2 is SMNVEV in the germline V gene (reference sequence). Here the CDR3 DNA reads TGTGCCAGCAGTCAGGGACAGGCAATTACCTACGAGCAGTACTTC. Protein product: CASSQGQAITYEQYF.

The CDR3 DNA follows: TGTGCCAGCTCGTTGGGGGGACAGGGGGCCTACGAGCAGTACTTC. It yields the protein CASSLGGQGAYEQYF. The rearrangement joins TRBV6-5 to TRBJ2-7, with 11 bases fitting TRBD1. Trimming cost V 8 bases and J 2 bases; bases outside gene matches: 8. Germline V gene data show CDR1 as MNHEY and CDR2 as SVGAGI. There are 15 residues in the CDR3.

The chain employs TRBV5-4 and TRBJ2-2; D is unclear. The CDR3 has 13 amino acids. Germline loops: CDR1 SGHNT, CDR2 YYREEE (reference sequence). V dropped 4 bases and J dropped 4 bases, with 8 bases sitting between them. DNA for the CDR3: TGTGCCAGCAGCCAGGACGCCACCGGGGAGCTGTTTTTT. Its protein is CASSQDATGELFF.

In nucleotides, the CDR3 is TGTGCCAGCAGTGAACTGGGGACAGCCCAAGAGACCCAGTACTTC. Translated, it gives CASSELGTAQETQYF. J is TRBJ2-5 and V is TRBV6-1; 7 bases agree with TRBD1. The length of the CDR3 is 15 residues. Per germline, CDR1 MNHNS and CDR2 SASEGT. V shed 2 bases and J 1 base; nucleotides not matched to a gene: 4.

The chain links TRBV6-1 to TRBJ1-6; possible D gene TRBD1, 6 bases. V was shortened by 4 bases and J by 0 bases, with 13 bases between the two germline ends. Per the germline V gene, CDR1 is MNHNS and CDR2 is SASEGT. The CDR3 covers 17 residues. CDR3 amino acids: CASSVPVGASYNSPLHF. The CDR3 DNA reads TGTGCCAGCAGTGTCCCGGTGGGGGCCTCCTATAATTCACCCCTCCACTTT.

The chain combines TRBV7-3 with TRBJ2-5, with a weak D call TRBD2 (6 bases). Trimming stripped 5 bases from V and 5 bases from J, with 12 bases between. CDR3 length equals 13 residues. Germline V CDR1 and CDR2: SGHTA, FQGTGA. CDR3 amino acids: CASSDGSRETQYF. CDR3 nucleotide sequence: TGTGCCAGCAGCGACGGGAGCCGTGAGACCCAGTACTTC.

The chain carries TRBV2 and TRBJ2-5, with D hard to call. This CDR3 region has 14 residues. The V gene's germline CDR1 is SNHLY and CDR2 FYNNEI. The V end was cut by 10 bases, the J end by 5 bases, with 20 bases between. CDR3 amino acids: CATQALWESETQYF. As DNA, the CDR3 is TGTGCCACCCAAGCGCTTTGGGAAAGCGAGACCCAGTACTTC.

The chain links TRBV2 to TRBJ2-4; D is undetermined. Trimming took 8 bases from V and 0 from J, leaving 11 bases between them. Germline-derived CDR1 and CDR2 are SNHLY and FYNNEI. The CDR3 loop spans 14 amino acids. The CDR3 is CASRAVGAKNIQYF. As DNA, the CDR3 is TGTGCCAGCCGCGCGGTGGGAGCCAAAAACATTCAGTACTTC.

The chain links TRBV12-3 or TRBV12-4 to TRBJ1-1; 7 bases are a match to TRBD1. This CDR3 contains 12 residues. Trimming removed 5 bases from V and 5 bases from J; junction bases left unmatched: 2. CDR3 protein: CASSQQGTEAFF. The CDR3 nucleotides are TGTGCCAGCAGTCAACAGGGGACTGAAGCTTTCTTT.

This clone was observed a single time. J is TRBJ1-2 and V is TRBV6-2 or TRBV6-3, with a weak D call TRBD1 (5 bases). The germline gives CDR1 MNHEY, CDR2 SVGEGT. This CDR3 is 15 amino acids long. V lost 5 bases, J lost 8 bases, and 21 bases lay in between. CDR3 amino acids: CASSHPARVNLGYTF. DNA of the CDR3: TGTGCCAGCAGTCACCCCGCCAGGGTAAATTTAGGCTACACCTTC.

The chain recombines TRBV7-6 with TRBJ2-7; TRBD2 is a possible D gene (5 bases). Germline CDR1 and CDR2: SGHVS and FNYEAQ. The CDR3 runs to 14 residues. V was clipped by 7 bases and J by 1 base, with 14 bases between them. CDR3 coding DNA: TGTGCCAGCACCTCGGAGGTGGCTTCCTACGAGCAGTACTTC. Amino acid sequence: CASTSEVASYEQYF.

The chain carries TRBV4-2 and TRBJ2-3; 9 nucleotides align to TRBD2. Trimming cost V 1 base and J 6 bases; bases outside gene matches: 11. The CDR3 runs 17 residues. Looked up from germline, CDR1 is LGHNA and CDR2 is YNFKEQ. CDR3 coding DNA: TGTGCCAGCAGCCAAGCCGCGGGGGGACTAGCTCACGATACGCAGTATTTT. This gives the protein CASSQAAGGLAHDTQYF.

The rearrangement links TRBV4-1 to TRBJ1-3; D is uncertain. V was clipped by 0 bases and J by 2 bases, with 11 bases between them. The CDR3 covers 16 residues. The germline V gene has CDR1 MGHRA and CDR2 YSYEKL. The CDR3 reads CASSQDRLRPGNTIYF. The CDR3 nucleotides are TGCGCCAGCAGCCAAGACCGCCTGCGCCCTGGAAACACCATATATTTT.

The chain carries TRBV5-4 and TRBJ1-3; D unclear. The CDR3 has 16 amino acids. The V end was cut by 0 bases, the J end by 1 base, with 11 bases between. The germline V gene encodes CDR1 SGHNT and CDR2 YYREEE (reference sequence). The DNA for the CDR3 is TGTGCCAGCAGCTTGGTCGGAGGCCTTTCTGGAAACACCATATATTTT. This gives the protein CASSLVGGLSGNTIYF.